These 5 T cell receptor beta chains were sequenced from one sample in a study of CD8 T cells in Susac syndrome. Reverse transcription used about 0.45 to 1 ug RNA and random hexamers. TCRdb reprocessed the immunoSEQ multiplex PCR reads with MiXCR, giving one entry per CDR3 protein. The sample gives roughly 190,000 distinct CDR3 sequences, just under 95% of which show up once; 0.085% to 0.13% is in the top ten. The sequenced sample was CD4+ T cells from PBMCs. The source is a human donor in good health.

In its sample, this clonotype was seen once. The junction and the germline gene differ at one end; a read error may be behind it. The rearrangement uses TRBV30 and TRBJ2-1; TRBD2 is a possible D gene (5 bases). The CDR3 has 12 residues. Germline V gene sequence: CDR1 GTSNPN, CDR2 SVGIG (reference sequence). CDR3 coding DNA: TGTGCCTGGCGTGTAGGGAGCAATGAGCAGTTCTTC. Its protein is CAWRVGSNEQFF.

The chain uses TRBV28 and TRBJ2-7, with D possibly being TRBD1 (5 bases). The CDR3 sequence is 15 residues long. The germline V and J ends were trimmed by 5 bases and 3 bases, with 17 bases remaining between them. CDR1 and CDR2 (germline): MDHEN, SYDVKM. CDR3 loop: CASSPRTKGVYEQYF. The CDR3 region has the DNA TGTGCCAGCAGTCCTCGGACAAAGGGCGTCTACGAGCAGTACTTC.

The V gene is TRBV27, the J gene TRBJ2-7; tentative D call: TRBD2 (6 bases). Trimming left V 3 bases short and J 6 bases short, with 12 bases between. The CDR3 spans 13 residues. Germline CDR1 is MNHEY and CDR2 is SMNVEV (reference sequence). CDR3 sequence reads: CASSLGRSGEQYF. The CDR3 region has the DNA TGTGCCAGCAGTTTGGGCCGTAGCGGCGAGCAGTACTTC.

The chain links TRBV29-1 to TRBJ2-5; 14 positions agree with TRBD2. This CDR3 contains 16 residues. Germline V gives CDR1 SQVTM, CDR2 ANQGSEA. The CDR3 region has the DNA TGCACCTCGATGCGGGGACTAGCGGGAGAGGGTGGGACCCAGTACTTC. Amino acid sequence: CTSMRGLAGEGGTQYF.

The rearrangement links TRBV29-1 to TRBJ2-3, with 11 bases aligning to TRBD2. The germline CDR1 and CDR2 sequences are SQVTM and ANQGSEA. The CDR3 consists of 13 residues. V was clipped by 8 bases and J by 3 bases; unmatched bases: 4. This CDR3 reads CSFRLAGTDTQYF. The DNA for the CDR3 is TGCAGCTTCAGACTAGCGGGAACAGATACGCAGTATTTT.